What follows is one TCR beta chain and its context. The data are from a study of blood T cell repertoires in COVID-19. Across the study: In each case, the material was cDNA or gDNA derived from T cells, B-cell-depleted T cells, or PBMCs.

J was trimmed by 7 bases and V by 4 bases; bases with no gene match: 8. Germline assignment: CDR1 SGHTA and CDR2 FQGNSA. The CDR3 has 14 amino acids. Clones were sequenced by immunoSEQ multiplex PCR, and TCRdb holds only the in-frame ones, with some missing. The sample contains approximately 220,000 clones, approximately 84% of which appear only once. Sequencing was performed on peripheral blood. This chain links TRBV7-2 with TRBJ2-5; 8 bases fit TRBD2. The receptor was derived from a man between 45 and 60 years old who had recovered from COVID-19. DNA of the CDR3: TGTGCCAGCAGCTCCGGGACTAGTAGGACGACCCAGTACTTC. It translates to CASSSGTSRTTQYF.